One and the same sample provided the 3 T cell receptor beta chains below, sequenced in a study of beta chain features in type 1 diabetes. Expressed TCRB transcripts were sequenced, since all the RNA that had been isolated was reverse transcribed. Assay used: immunoSEQ multiplex PCR; TCRdb lists only in-frame clones, some missing. The profile shows under 900,000 clones, roughly a sixth of them singletons. The specimen was naive CD4+ T cells from blood. These receptor sequences come from a woman under 30 in good health.

The chain is built from TRBV9 and TRBJ2-3; weak D call: TRBD2 (5 bases). V lost 4 bases to trimming and J lost 1 base, with 10 bases between them. The CDR3 is 14 residues long. In germline, CDR1 is SGDLS, CDR2 YYNGEE. In DNA form, the CDR3 reads TGTGCCAGCAGCCCACACGGGGGCACAGATACGCAGTATTTT. This translates into CASSPHGGTDTQYF.

This clone was observed a handful of times. V is TRBV11-2 and J is TRBJ2-2; TRBD2 matches 10 bases. The V segment lost 4 bases and the J segment 6 bases; nucleotides outside the gene matches: 14. CDR1 is SGHAT and CDR2 is FQNNGV in the germline V gene. The CDR3 extends over 18 amino acids. The CDR3 reads CASSSRGGTSEFAGELFF. CDR3 DNA: TGTGCCAGCAGCTCTAGAGGGGGGACTAGCGAGTTTGCCGGGGAGCTGTTTTTT.

This clone appeared a few times. This chain uses TRBV29-1 with TRBJ2-3; D is ambiguous. Trimming took off 3 bases at V and 2 bases at J, with 12 bases between the two ends. The germline CDR1 and CDR2 sequences are SQVTM and ANQGSEA. This CDR3 is built from 14 residues. The CDR3 reads CSVEERRNTDTQYF. The CDR3, as DNA: TGCAGCGTTGAGGAAAGACGGAACACAGATACGCAGTATTTT.